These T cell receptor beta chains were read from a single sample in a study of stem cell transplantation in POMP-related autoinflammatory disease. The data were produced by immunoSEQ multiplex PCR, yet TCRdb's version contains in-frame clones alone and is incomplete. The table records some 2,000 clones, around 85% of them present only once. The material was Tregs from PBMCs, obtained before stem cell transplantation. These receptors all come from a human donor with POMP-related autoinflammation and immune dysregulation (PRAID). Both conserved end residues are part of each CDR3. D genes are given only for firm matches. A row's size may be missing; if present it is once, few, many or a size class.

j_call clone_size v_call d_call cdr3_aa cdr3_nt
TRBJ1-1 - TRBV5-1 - CASSLMNTEAFF TGCGCCAGCAGCTTAATGAACACTGAAGCTTTCTTT
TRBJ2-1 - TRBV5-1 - CASSLDVWTSDEQFF TGCGCCAGCAGCTTGGATGTTTGGACGTCAGATGAGCAGTTCTTC
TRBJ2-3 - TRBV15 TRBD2 CATSRFSGGRADTQYF TGTGCCACCAGCAGATTTAGCGGGGGGCGGGCAGATACGCAGTATTTT
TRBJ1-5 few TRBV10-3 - CAISDTAYSNQPQHF TGTGCCATCAGTGACACCGCTTATAGCAATCAGCCCCAGCATTTT
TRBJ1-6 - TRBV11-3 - CASSPGNNSPLHF TGTGCCAGCAGCCCGGGGAATAATTCACCCCTCCACTTT
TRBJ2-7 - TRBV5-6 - CASSWGLNEQYF TGTGCCAGCAGCTGGGGGTTGAACGAGCAGTACTTC
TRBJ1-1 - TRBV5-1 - CASSSYPFSEAFF TGCGCCAGCAGCTCTTATCCTTTCTCTGAAGCTTTCTTT
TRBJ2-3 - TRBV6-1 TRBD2 CASRLGGSTDTQYF TGTGCCAGTCGACTGGGGGGGAGCACAGATACGCAGTATTTT
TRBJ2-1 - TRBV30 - CAWSRDILRIDEQFF TGTGCCTGGAGCCGGGACATCCTCCGTATAGATGAGCAGTTCTTC
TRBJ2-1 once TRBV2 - CASSEARLASYNEQFF TGTGCCAGCAGTGAAGCGCGCCTCGCCTCCTACAATGAGCAGTTCTTC
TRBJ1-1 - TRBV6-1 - CASRLDRLRGTEAFF TGTGCCAGCAGACTAGACAGGCTAAGAGGAACTGAAGCTTTCTTT
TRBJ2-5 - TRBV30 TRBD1 CAWSATGGQETQYF TGTGCCTGGAGTGCCACAGGGGGTCAAGAGACCCAGTACTTC
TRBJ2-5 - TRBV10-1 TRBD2 CASSESRGGQETQYF TGCGCCAGCAGTGAGTCAAGGGGAGGGCAAGAGACCCAGTACTTC
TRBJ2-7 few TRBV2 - CASQGGEEQYF TGTGCCAGCCAGGGCGGCGAGGAGCAGTACTTC
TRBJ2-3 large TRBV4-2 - CASSQLATTDTQYF TGTGCCAGCAGCCAACTAGCGACCACAGATACGCAGTATTTT
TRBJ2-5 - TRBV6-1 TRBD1 CASTAGGEETQYF TGTGCCAGCACAGCAGGGGGCGAGGAGACCCAGTACTTC
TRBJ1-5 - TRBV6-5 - CASRRETGQPQHF TGTGCCAGCAGGAGGGAAACGGGTCAGCCCCAGCATTTT
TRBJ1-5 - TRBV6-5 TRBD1 CASSLDRDNQPQHF TGTGCCAGCAGTTTGGACAGGGACAATCAGCCCCAGCATTTT
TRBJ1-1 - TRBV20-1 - CNASARPQAFF TGCAATGCTAGCGCACGACCACAGGCTTTCTTT
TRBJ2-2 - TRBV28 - CASSIFPRGLRGLKTGELFF TGTGCCAGCAGCATATTTCCGCGGGGTCTGAGAGGGTTGAAGACCGGGGAGCTGTTTTTT
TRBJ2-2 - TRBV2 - CASTRQPANTGELFF TGTGCCAGCACCCGACAGCCCGCGAACACCGGGGAGCTGTTTTTT
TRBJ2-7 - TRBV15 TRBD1 CATSRGGTGRIWEQYF TGTGCCACCAGCAGAGGGGGGACAGGGAGAATCTGGGAGCAGTACTTC
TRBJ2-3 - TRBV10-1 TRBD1 CASSGQGQDTQYF TGCGCCAGCAGTGGACAGGGTCAAGATACGCAGTATTTT
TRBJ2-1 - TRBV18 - CASSSTGVAYNEQFF TGTGCCAGCTCGTCCACGGGAGTGGCCTACAATGAGCAGTTCTTC
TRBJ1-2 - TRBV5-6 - CASSSIYNYGYTF TGTGCCAGCAGCTCAATTTATAACTATGGCTACACCTTC
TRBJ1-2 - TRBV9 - CASSRDYGYTF TGTGCCAGCAGTCGGGACTATGGCTACACCTTC
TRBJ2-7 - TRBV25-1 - CAPVGQYF TGTGCCCCCGTAGGGCAGTACTTC
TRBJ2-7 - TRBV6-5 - CASSYSAQTGYEQYF TGTGCCAGCAGTTACTCGGCACAAACGGGTTACGAGCAGTACTTC
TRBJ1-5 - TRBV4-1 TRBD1 CASSQVLGQGFQPQHF TGCGCCAGCAGCCAAGTCTTGGGACAGGGTTTTCAGCCCCAGCATTTT
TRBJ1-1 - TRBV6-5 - CASCLLKDTEAFF TGTGCCAGTTGCCTCCTTAAGGACACTGAAGCTTTCTTT
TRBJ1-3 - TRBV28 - CASSWGLRGPIYF TGTGCCAGCAGTTGGGGCCTCCGAGGTCCCATATATTTT
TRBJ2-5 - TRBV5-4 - CASSLIRETQYF TGTGCCAGCAGCTTAATCCGAGAGACCCAGTACTTC
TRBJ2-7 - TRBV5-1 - CASSGRSYEQYF TGCGCCAGCAGCGGAAGGTCCTACGAGCAGTACTTC
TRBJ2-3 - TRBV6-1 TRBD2 CASSEIAGGSDTQYF TGTGCCAGCAGTGAGATAGCGGGGGGGTCAGATACGCAGTATTTT
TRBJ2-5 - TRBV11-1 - CASRGPHETQYF TGTGCCAGCAGGGGACCCCATGAGACCCAGTACTTC
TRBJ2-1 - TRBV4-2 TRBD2 CASSQPGLAGGPSEFF TGTGCCAGCAGCCAACCGGGACTAGCGGGAGGGCCCTCGGAGTTCTTC
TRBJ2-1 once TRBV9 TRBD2 CASSVQGLAGTEQFF TGTGCCAGCAGCGTACAGGGACTAGCGGGAACTGAGCAGTTCTTC
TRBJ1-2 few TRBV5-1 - CASRGFGGRKDGYTF TGCGCCAGCAGGGGGTTTGGGGGCAGAAAAGATGGCTACACCTTC
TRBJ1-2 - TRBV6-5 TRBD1 CASSYFTGANYGYTF TGTGCCAGCAGTTACTTCACAGGGGCCAACTATGGCTACACCTTC
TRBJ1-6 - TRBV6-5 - CASSYSPGRNSPLHF TGTGCCAGCAGTTACTCCCCGGGGCGGAATTCACCCCTCCACTTT
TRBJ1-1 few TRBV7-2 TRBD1 CASSFNRGPEAFF TGTGCCAGCAGCTTTAACAGGGGCCCTGAAGCTTTCTTT
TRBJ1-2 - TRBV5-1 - CASSLDGNGYYGYTF TGCGCCAGCAGCTTGGACGGAAATGGGTACTATGGCTACACCTTC
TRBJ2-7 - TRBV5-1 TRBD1 CASSPGTDNEQYF TGCGCCAGCAGCCCTGGGACAGATAACGAGCAGTACTTC
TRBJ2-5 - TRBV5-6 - CASSYGETQYF TGTGCCAGCAGCTATGGGGAGACCCAGTACTTC
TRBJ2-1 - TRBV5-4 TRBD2 CASSRFSGGSNEQFF TGTGCCAGCAGCCGGTTTAGCGGGGGAAGCAATGAGCAGTTCTTC
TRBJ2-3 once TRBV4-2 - CASSQDFRTDTQYF TGTGCCAGCAGCCAAGATTTTCGCACAGATACGCAGTATTTT
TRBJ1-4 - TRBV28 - CASSLWDKTTNEKLFF TGTGCCAGCAGTTTATGGGACAAAACAACTAATGAAAAACTGTTTTTT
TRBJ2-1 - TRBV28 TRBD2 CASSLTSGRVKNEQFF TGTGCCAGCAGTTTGACTAGCGGGAGGGTTAAGAATGAGCAGTTCTTC